These T cell receptor beta chains were read from a single sample in a study of human T cells and chemical hapten exposure. TCRdb independently ran MiXCR on the RACE reads; one entry per CDR3 protein. The sample carries some 170,000 distinct CDR3 sequences, approximately 20% recorded once. This sample comprised whole blood, obtained in connection with sensitization to the hapten diphenylcyclopropenone (DPC). The receptors derive from a woman in her forties or fifties with alopecia areata. Some clones in this sample may be carry-over from other donors' samples. Both conserved end residues are part of each CDR3. A D gene is named only where the DNA matches it firmly. For some rows the clone size is stated as once, few or many, or as a class when expanded; others skip it.

TRBJ1-2,-,few,TRBV19,TGTGCCAGTAGTATCACTACGGGACTGGATGGCTACACCTTC,CASSITTGLDGYTF
TRBJ2-1,-,few,TRBV15,TGTGCCACCAGCAGAGATTTGGGGGAGAGGGGGGAGCAGTTCTTC,CATSRDLGERGEQFF
TRBJ2-1,-,-,TRBV12-3/TRBV12-4,TGTGCCAGCAGCCCCATAACTGGCCCATACAATGAGCAGTTCTTC,CASSPITGPYNEQFF
TRBJ2-2,TRBD2,few,TRBV20-1,TGCAGTGCTAGAATGGGACTAGCGTGGACCGGGGAGCTGTTTTTT,CSARMGLAWTGELFF
TRBJ2-6,-,-,TRBV29-1,TGCAGCGTTGGAGGCAGGGATGCTTTCTCTGGGGCCAACGTCCTGACTTTC,CSVGGRDAFSGANVLTF
TRBJ2-5,TRBD1,-,TRBV20-1,TGCAGTGCTAGAGGGACAGGGTTTGGGACCCTGGGGACCCAGTACTTC,CSARGTGFGTLGTQYF
TRBJ2-2,-,-,TRBV5-5,TGTGCCAGCAGCTTGATCGGTGGTTCCGGGGAGCTGTTTTTT,CASSLIGGSGELFF
TRBJ1-4,-,-,TRBV7-6,TGTGCCAGCAGCATGAATTCAAGGCGGGTAGGGGAAAAACTGTTTTTT,CASSMNSRRVGEKLFF
TRBJ1-1,-,few,TRBV5-1,TGCGCCAGCAGCCCCGGACAGATAGGCACTGAAGCTTTCTTT,CASSPGQIGTEAFF
TRBJ1-1,-,-,TRBV12-3/TRBV12-4,TGTGCCAGCAGTTGGGCGTCTGAAGCTTTCTTT,CASSWASEAFF
TRBJ2-7,TRBD2,-,TRBV11-2,TGTGCCAGCAGCTTGACTGGACTAGCGGGAGGGTCCTACGAGCAGTACTTC,CASSLTGLAGGSYEQYF
TRBJ2-2,-,-,TRBV5-1,TGCGCCAGCAGCTTGGGTCCGGGAGTGAATGTCGGGGAGCTGTTTTTT,CASSLGPGVNVGELFF
TRBJ2-1,TRBD2,few,TRBV2,TGTGCCAGCTGGCCCGGGACTAGCGGTTACAATGAGCAGTTCTTC,CASWPGTSGYNEQFF
TRBJ2-6,-,-,TRBV2,TGTGCCAGCAGTGAAAGGGTAGTCTCCTGGGGGGCCAACGTCCTGACTTTC,CASSERVVSWGANVLTF
TRBJ2-2,TRBD1,-,TRBV11-2,TGTGCCAGCAGTTATGAAGACAGGGACACCGGGGAGCTGTTTTTT,CASSYEDRDTGELFF
TRBJ2-2,-,-,TRBV20-1,TGCAGTGTAAAGACTGTAAGCACCGGGGAGCTGTTTTTT,CSVKTVSTGELFF
TRBJ2-7,TRBD1,few,TRBV28,TGTGCCAGCAGTCCCAGACAGGGAGTTTTTTTGGGTCGGTACTTC,CASSPRQGVFLGRYF
TRBJ2-2,-,few,TRBV2,TGTGCCAGCCTACGACCCCCCGGCGGGGAGCTGTTTTTT,CASLRPPGGELFF
TRBJ1-5,TRBD1,-,TRBV20-1,TGCAGTGCTGAACAGGGGTTTTGGAATCAGCCCCAGCATTTT,CSAEQGFWNQPQHF
TRBJ2-2,TRBD2,-,TRBV27,TGTGCCAGCAGTCCGAGACCACTAGCGGGAGGGCCAAACGGGGAGCTGTTTTTT,CASSPRPLAGGPNGELFF
TRBJ1-3,-,few,TRBV3-1,TGTGCCAGCAGCCAAGGAGGGGCTGGAAACACCATATATTTT,CASSQGGAGNTIYF
TRBJ2-5,TRBD2,-,TRBV20-1,TGCAGTGCTAGGACTAGCGGGAGGGCCGTCGGGGAGACCCAGTACTTC,CSARTSGRAVGETQYF
TRBJ1-2,-,few,TRBV20-1,TGCAGTGCTCCCCCGAGGGTGGGTGTCTATGGCTACACCTTC,CSAPPRVGVYGYTF
TRBJ2-6,TRBD1,few,TRBV5-1,TGCGCCAGCAGCTTGGAGGGACAGCGATTCTCTGGGGCCAACGTCCTGACTTTC,CASSLEGQRFSGANVLTF
TRBJ1-6,-,-,TRBV10-3,TGTGCCATCAGTGAGTCGACGGCTTCACCCCTCCACTTT,CAISESTASPLHF
TRBJ1-2,-,few,TRBV9,TGTGCCAGCAGCGTAGATCCAAACTTCTCTGGCTACACCTTC,CASSVDPNFSGYTF
TRBJ2-7,TRBD2,once,TRBV7-9,TGTGCCAGCAGCTCCCGAGGACTAGCGGGAGACTACGAGCAGTACTTC,CASSSRGLAGDYEQYF
TRBJ2-2,-,-,TRBV7-2,TGTGCCAGCAGCCGAAAGCGGAACACCGGGGAGCTGTTTTTT,CASSRKRNTGELFF
TRBJ2-2,TRBD1,few,TRBV25-1,TGTGCCAGCAGTGCTGGACAGGGACGGACCGGGGAGCTGTTTTTT,CASSAGQGRTGELFF
TRBJ2-3,TRBD2,-,TRBV9,TGTGCCAGCAGCGCCCCTGCCCTAGCGGGCCTCACAGATACGCAGTATTTT,CASSAPALAGLTDTQYF
TRBJ1-2,TRBD1,few,TRBV5-1,TGCGCCAGCACCCCCACAGGGGGGAATGGCTACACCTTC,CASTPTGGNGYTF
TRBJ2-1,TRBD2,-,TRBV5-1,TGCGCCATCGGGACTAGCCGAGGAAATGAGCAGTTCTTC,CAIGTSRGNEQFF
TRBJ2-1,-,few,TRBV29-1,TGCAGCGTTGAAGGGCAGGGGATCTCCTACAATGAGCAGTTCTTC,CSVEGQGISYNEQFF
TRBJ2-7,-,few,TRBV7-8,TGTGCCAGCAGCGTCCGGGAGTCTGGGGAGCAGTACTTC,CASSVRESGEQYF
TRBJ2-7,-,-,TRBV29-1,TGCAGCGTGACCCAGGGGGGCGAGCAGTACTTC,CSVTQGGEQYF
TRBJ2-1,TRBD2,-,TRBV20-1,TGCAGTGCTAGTAGCGGGCCTTCGGCGTTCTTC,CSASSGPSAFF
TRBJ2-1,-,few,TRBV10-3,TGTGCCATCAGTGATGGGCGGGATCGAGGTGAGCAGTTCTTC,CAISDGRDRGEQFF
TRBJ2-6,-,-,TRBV6-1,TGTGCCAGCAGTGTTGAGGGACGGACCTTTATCCGATCTGGGGCCAACGTCCTGACTTTC,CASSVEGRTFIRSGANVLTF
TRBJ2-1,TRBD2,-,TRBV4-1,TGCGCCAGCAGCCAAGCGAAGCTAGCGGGAGGGCCGCTCTACAATGAGCAGTTCTTC,CASSQAKLAGGPLYNEQFF
TRBJ2-7,-,-,TRBV7-2,TGTGCCAGCAGCGTCGGTGGGGCCCCTCTCGAGCAGTACTTC,CASSVGGAPLEQYF
TRBJ2-1,TRBD2,-,TRBV5-5,TGTGCCAGCACCCCCACGGGGGGTCACAATGAGCAGTTCTTC,CASTPTGGHNEQFF
TRBJ2-6,-,few,TRBV5-1,TGCGCCAGCAGCTTGCCCCCATTCTCTGGGGCCAACGTCCTGACTTTC,CASSLPPFSGANVLTF
TRBJ2-3,-,few,TRBV11-2,TGTGCCAGCAGTTTTCCTCGGGACGAGAATTACACAGATACGCAGTATTTT,CASSFPRDENYTDTQYF
TRBJ2-1,TRBD2,few,TRBV4-2,TGTGCCAGCAGCCAAGGCGGGAGGCGAGGGTCCTACAATGAGCAGTTCTTC,CASSQGGRRGSYNEQFF
TRBJ2-7,TRBD2,few,TRBV20-1,TGCAGTGCTCCGGCTAGCGGGCACTACGAGCAGTACTTC,CSAPASGHYEQYF
TRBJ2-7,TRBD1,-,TRBV7-9,TGTGCCAGCAGCGGACAGGGTTCCTACGAGCAGTACTTC,CASSGQGSYEQYF
TRBJ2-1,-,few,TRBV7-2,TGTGCCAGCAGCTTAGCGGGTAGCGGAGCCCTTAATGAGCAGTTCTTC,CASSLAGSGALNEQFF
TRBJ2-5,-,-,TRBV7-9,TGTGCCAGCAGCCCCGTGGTGGGGGGAGAAGAGACCCAGTACTTC,CASSPVVGGEETQYF
TRBJ2-5,TRBD2,few,TRBV29-1,TGCAGCATCTCAATAGCGGGAAAGTCTCAGACCCAGTACTTC,CSISIAGKSQTQYF
TRBJ2-1,-,once,TRBV20-1,TGCAGTGCTAGAGGGGACCCGAGCTCCTACAATGAGCAGTTCTTC,CSARGDPSSYNEQFF
TRBJ2-5,TRBD2,-,TRBV6-5,TGTGCCAGCAGTAGGGGACTAGCGGGAGGGGGTGGGACCCAGTACTTC,CASSRGLAGGGGTQYF
TRBJ1-5,-,-,TRBV12-3/TRBV12-4,TGTGCCAGCAGTCCGGCAGGCAGGGATCAGCCCCAGCATTTT,CASSPAGRDQPQHF
TRBJ2-5,-,once,TRBV20-1,TGCAGTGCTAGAGTCCTTGGGGAGGGGGTAGAGACCCAGTACTTC,CSARVLGEGVETQYF
TRBJ2-7,-,few,TRBV27,TGTGCCAGCAGTTTGGCAGGGCTCTCCTACGAGCAGTACTTC,CASSLAGLSYEQYF
TRBJ1-1,-,few,TRBV2,TGTGCCAGTATTGGAGACAGAATGAACACTGAAGCTTTCTTT,CASIGDRMNTEAFF
TRBJ2-2,TRBD1,-,TRBV12-3/TRBV12-4,TGTGCCAGCAGGTCGGACAGGGGGGACACCGGGGAGCTGTTTTTT,CASRSDRGDTGELFF
TRBJ2-7,-,-,TRBV10-3,TGTGCCATCGGGTCGGCCACGTCCTACGAGCAGTACTTC,CAIGSATSYEQYF
TRBJ2-7,TRBD1,-,TRBV29-1,TGCAGCGTTGATCTGACAGGGGGCTCCTACGAGCAGTACTTC,CSVDLTGGSYEQYF
TRBJ2-1,TRBD1,-,TRBV7-2,TGTGCCAGCAGCCCCAACGGACAGGCCTCCTACAATGAGCAGTTCTTC,CASSPNGQASYNEQFF